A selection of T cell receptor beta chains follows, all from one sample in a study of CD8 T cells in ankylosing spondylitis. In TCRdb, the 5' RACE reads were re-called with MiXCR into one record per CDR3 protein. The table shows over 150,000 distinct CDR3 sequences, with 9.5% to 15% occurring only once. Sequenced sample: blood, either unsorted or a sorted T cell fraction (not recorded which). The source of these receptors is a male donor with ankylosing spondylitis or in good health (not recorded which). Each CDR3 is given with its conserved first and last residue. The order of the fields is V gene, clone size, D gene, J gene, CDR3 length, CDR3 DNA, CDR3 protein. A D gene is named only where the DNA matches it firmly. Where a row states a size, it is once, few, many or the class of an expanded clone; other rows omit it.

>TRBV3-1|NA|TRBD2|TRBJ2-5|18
TGTGCCAGCAGAAACCCGGGACTAGCGGGAGTCGGCCAAGAGACCCAGTACTTC
CASRNPGLAGVGQETQYF
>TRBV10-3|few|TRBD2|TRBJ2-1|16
TGTGCCATCAGCCTTACTAGCGACGACTCCTACAATGAGCAGTTCTTC
CAISLTSDDSYNEQFF
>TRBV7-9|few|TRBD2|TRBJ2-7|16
TGTGCCAGCAGCCCCAGGACTAGCGGATCCTCCTACGAGCAGTACTTC
CASSPRTSGSSYEQYF
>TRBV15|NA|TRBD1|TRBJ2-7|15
TGTGCCACCAGACCTGGGACAGGGGATCCCTACGAGCAGTACTTC
CATRPGTGDPYEQYF
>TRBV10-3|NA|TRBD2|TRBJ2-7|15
TGTGCCATCAGTCAAACTAGCGGGGGGGTCTACGAGCAGTACTTC
CAISQTSGGVYEQYF
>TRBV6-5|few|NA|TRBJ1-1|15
TGTGCCAGCAGTTACTCTGACGGGTCCTTCACTGAAGCTTTCTTT
CASSYSDGSFTEAFF
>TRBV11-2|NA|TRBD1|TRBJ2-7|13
TGTGCCAGCAGCCCGGGACAGGGGGCAGACCGGTACTTC
CASSPGQGADRYF
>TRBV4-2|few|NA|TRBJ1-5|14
TGTGCCAGCGGCCCGGGGGGCGGCAATCAGCCCCAGCATTTT
CASGPGGGNQPQHF
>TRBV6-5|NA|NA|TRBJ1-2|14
TGTGCCAGCAGTTACTCGAACAGGAACTATGGCTACACCTTC
CASSYSNRNYGYTF
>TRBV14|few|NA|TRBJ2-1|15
TGTGCCAGCAGCCAAGGCTCGGGTCTCTACAATGAGCAGTTCTTC
CASSQGSGLYNEQFF
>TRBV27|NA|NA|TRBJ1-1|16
TGTGCCAGCAGTTTTGAGGGCACGGGGATATACACTGAAGCTTTCTTT
CASSFEGTGIYTEAFF
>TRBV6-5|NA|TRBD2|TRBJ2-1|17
TGTGCCAGCAGTTACTCGATGTACGGGGGGTCCTACAATGAGCAGTTCTTC
CASSYSMYGGSYNEQFF
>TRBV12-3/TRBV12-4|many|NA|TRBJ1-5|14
TGTGCCAGCAGTTTACAGCATAGCAATCAGCCCCAGCATTTT
CASSLQHSNQPQHF
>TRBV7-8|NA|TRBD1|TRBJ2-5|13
TGTGCCAGCAGCCCGGGACAGAAAGAGACCCAGTACTTC
CASSPGQKETQYF
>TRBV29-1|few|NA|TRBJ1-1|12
TGCAGCGTTGAAGACCTGAACACTGAAGCTTTCTTT
CSVEDLNTEAFF
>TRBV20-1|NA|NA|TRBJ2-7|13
TGCAGTGCTAGAGATCAGGGAGACACCGAGCAGTACTTC
CSARDQGDTEQYF
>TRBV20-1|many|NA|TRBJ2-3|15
TGCAGTGCCAAAGCCTCACATGAGTGGGCAGATACGCAGTATTTT
CSAKASHEWADTQYF
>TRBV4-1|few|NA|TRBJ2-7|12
TGCGCCAGCAGCTACGGGACATCCGAGCAGTACTTC
CASSYGTSEQYF
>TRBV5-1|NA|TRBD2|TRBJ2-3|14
TGCGCCAGACTAGCGGGGGGGCCATGGGATACGCAGTATTTT
CARLAGGPWDTQYF
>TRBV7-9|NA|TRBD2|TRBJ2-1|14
TGTGCCAGCAGCCCAGATAGCGGGGTGGATGAGCAGTTCTTC
CASSPDSGVDEQFF
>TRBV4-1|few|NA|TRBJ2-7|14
TGCGCCAGCAGCCCCTCTGGGAGCGGTTACGAGCAGTACTTC
CASSPSGSGYEQYF
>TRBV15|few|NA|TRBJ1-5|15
TGTGCCACCAGCAGAACACCGGAAGGGAATCAGCCCCAGCATTTT
CATSRTPEGNQPQHF
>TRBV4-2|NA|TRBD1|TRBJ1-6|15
TGTGCCAGCAGCCAAGAACAGGGGTTGGATTCACCCCTCCACTTT
CASSQEQGLDSPLHF
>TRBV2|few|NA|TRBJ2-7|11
TGTGCCAGCTACGACGCCTACGAGCAGTACTTC
CASYDAYEQYF
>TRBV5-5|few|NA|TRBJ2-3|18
TGTGCCAGCAGTCGGACTCCGGGGGCAGGGACTAGCACAGATACGCAGTATTTT
CASSRTPGAGTSTDTQYF
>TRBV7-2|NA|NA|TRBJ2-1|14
TGTGCCAGCAGCTTAATGGGCACCAACAATGAGCAGTTCTTC
CASSLMGTNNEQFF
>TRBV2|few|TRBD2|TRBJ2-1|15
TGTGCCAGCAGTGACGGGAGCGGGGGGGTTAATGAGCAGTTCTTC
CASSDGSGGVNEQFF
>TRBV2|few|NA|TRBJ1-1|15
TGTGCCAGCAGTGAAGCAAATCCCCACCAAGCTGAAGCTTTCTTT
CASSEANPHQAEAFF
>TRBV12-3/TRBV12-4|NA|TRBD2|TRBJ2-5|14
TGTGCCAGCAGTTTAGCGGGAGGGGAAGAGACCCAGTACTTC
CASSLAGGEETQYF
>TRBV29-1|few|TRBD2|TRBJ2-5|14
TGCAGTGCACACCCAAGCGGGAGTCCAGAGACCCAGTACTTC
CSAHPSGSPETQYF
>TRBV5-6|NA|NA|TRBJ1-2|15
TGTGCCAGCAGCTTGACCCACAGGCCTAACTATGGCTACACCTTC
CASSLTHRPNYGYTF
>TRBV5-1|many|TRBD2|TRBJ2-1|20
TGCGCCAGCAGCTTGTTCCCTCCGTTGCTAGCGGGGTTTGACCGAAATGAGCAGTTCTTC
CASSLFPPLLAGFDRNEQFF
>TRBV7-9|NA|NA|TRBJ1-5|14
TGTGCCAGCAGCCCCGAGGCCTCGTATCAGCCCCAGCATTTT
CASSPEASYQPQHF
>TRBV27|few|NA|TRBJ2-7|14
TGTGCCAGCAGTTCCTGGCATAGGTCCTACGAGCAGTACTTC
CASSSWHRSYEQYF
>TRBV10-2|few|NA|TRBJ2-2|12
TGCGCCAGCGGGGGGCCAACCGGGGAGCTGTTTTTT
CASGGPTGELFF
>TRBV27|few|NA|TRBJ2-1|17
TGTGCCAGCAGTTTAATACCAGCCCGAAGCTCCTACAATGAGCAGTTCTTC
CASSLIPARSSYNEQFF
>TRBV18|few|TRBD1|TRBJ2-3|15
TGTGCCAGCTCATCGACAGGGTCGAGAGGGGATACGCAGTATTTT
CASSSTGSRGDTQYF
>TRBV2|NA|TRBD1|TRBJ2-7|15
TGTGCCAGCAGTGAACACAGGGGCCTCTCCTACGAGCAGTACTTC
CASSEHRGLSYEQYF
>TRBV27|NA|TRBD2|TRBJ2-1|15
TGTGCCAGCAGTCCGGGGACTAGACCCTACAATGAGCAGTTCTTC
CASSPGTRPYNEQFF
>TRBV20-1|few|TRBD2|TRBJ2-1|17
TGCAGTGCTAGAAAAATACTAGCGGGGGGGCCCTACAATGAGCAGTTCTTC
CSARKILAGGPYNEQFF
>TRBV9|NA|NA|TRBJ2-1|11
TGTGCCAGCAGCGTAGGGGTTGAGCAGTTCTTC
CASSVGVEQFF
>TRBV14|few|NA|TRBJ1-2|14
TGTGCCAGCAGCCCCACTGGGGGGTCAGGCGACTACACCTTC
CASSPTGGSGDYTF
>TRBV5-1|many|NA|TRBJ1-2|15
TGCGCCAGCAGCCTGACCGGGACGGGAGGAGATGGCTACACCTTC
CASSLTGTGGDGYTF
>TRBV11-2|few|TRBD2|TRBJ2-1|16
TGTGCCAGCAGCGGTAGCGGCCTAGCGGGCCACAATGAGCAGTTCTTC
CASSGSGLAGHNEQFF
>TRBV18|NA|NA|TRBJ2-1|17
TGTGCCAGCTCACCCCCTGCCGGCCAAAGCTCCTACAATGAGCAGTTCTTC
CASSPPAGQSSYNEQFF
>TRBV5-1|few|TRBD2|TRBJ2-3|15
TGCGCCAGCAGCTTGGCAGGACTAGCGGAAGATACGCAGTATTTT
CASSLAGLAEDTQYF
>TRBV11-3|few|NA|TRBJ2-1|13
TGTGCCAGCAGCTTTTATTCAGGGTCTGAGCAGTTCTTC
CASSFYSGSEQFF
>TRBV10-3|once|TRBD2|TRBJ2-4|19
TGTGCCATCAGTGAGTCCCTAGCGGACCCTGATCTAGCCAAAAACATTCAGTACTTC
CAISESLADPDLAKNIQYF
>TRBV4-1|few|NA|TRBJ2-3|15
TGCGCCAGCAGCCAAGAAGGTGGGACCTACGGTACGCAGTATTTT
CASSQEGGTYGTQYF
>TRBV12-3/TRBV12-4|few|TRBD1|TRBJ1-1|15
TGTGCCAGCTCTCCGACAGGGTCCATGAACACTGAAGCTTTCTTT
CASSPTGSMNTEAFF
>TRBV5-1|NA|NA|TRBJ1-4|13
TGCGCCAGCAGCGGGCCGAATAATGAAAAACTGTTTTTT
CASSGPNNEKLFF
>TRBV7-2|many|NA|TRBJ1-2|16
TGTGCCAGCAGCATAACTCCTCCGACAGATAACCTTGGCTACACCTTC
CASSITPPTDNLGYTF
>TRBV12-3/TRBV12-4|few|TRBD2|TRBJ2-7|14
TGTGCCAACAGTTTCGGCGGGAGGGCTTACGAGCAGTACTTC
CANSFGGRAYEQYF
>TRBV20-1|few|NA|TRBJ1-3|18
TGCAGTGCTAGAGATTTGCAGTGGGACCCAGTTCTTGGAAACACCATATATTTT
CSARDLQWDPVLGNTIYF
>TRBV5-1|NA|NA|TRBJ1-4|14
TGCGCCAGCAGTGAGGTTGAATCTAATGAAAAACTGTTTTTT
CASSEVESNEKLFF
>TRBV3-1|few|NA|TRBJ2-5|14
TGTGCCAGCAGCCAGGGTTGGACGGTTGAGACCCAGTACTTC
CASSQGWTVETQYF
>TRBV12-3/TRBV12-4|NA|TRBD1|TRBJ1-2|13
TGTGCCAGCCGGACAGGGGCCCCTTATGGCTACACCTTC
CASRTGAPYGYTF
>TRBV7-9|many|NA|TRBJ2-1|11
TGTGCCGTTCGACAGGGAGGAGAGCAGTTCTTC
CAVRQGGEQFF
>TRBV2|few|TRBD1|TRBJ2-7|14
TGTGCCGGAGGACGAAAGGACAGGCCCTACGAGCAGTACTTC
CAGGRKDRPYEQYF